The 9 T cell receptor beta chains below all came from one sample that was sequenced in a study of chemoradiotherapy in HPV16-positive cancers. The protocol was immunoSEQ multiplex PCR, while the TCRdb copy is restricted to in-frame clones and leaves out a portion. The sample gives about 32,000 clones, roughly nine tenths of which show up once; 3% to 3.5% is in the top ten. The specimen was blood, collected from a patient who underwent chemoradiotherapy. These TCRs come from a human donor with HPV-associated anogenital cancer.

The J gene is TRBJ1-2, the V gene TRBV30; no definite D call. The CDR3 is 13 residues long. The ends were cut back, 0 bases at V and 7 bases at J, with 12 bases in the middle. The germline gives CDR1 GTSNPN, CDR2 SVGIG (reference sequence). In nucleotides, the CDR3 is TGTGCCTGGAGTGTTGGTTTTCAAAGTGGCTACACCTTC. Translation: CAWSVGFQSGYTF. The full variable domain, in which reference TRBV30 and TRBJ1-2 provide the parts outside the CDR3, is SQTIHQWPATLVQPVGSPLSLECTVEGTSNPNLYWYRQAAGRGLQLLFYSVGIGQISSEVPQNLSASRPQDRQFILSSKKLLLSDSGFYLCAWSVGFQSGYTFGSGTRLTVV.

In this sample, this clone turned up a few times. V gene TRBV7-9 combines with J gene TRBJ2-3; TRBD1 agrees at 10 bases. With 5 bases clipped from V and 4 bases from J, the junction kept 9 bases outside the gene matches. CDR3 length: 16 residues. The germline V gene has CDR1 SEHNR and CDR2 FQNEAQ (reference sequence). CDR3 loop: CASSPGTGASPDTQYF. CDR3 nucleotide sequence: TGTGCCAGCAGCCCCGGGACAGGGGCCTCCCCAGATACGCAGTATTTT.

The chain recombines TRBV19 with TRBJ1-1; 8 bases are shared with TRBD1. CDR1 LNHDA and CDR2 SQIVND come from the germline V gene (reference sequence). V was pared by 4 bases and J by 7 bases, with 8 bases of the junction left unmatched. The length of the CDR3 is 14 residues. In DNA, the CDR3 is TGTGCCAGTAGTAGAGGACAGGGATTAGGTGAAGCTTTCTTT. This codes for CASSRGQGLGEAFF.

The chain uses TRBV13 and TRBJ1-1; TRBD1 aligns across 8 bases. CDR1 and CDR2 from the germline V gene are PRHDT and FYEKMQ (reference sequence). CDR3 size: 16 residues. V shed 5 bases, J shed 0 bases, and the junction held 8 bases outside the gene matches. The CDR3 DNA is TGTGCCAGCAGCACACGGACAGGGCTCATGAACACTGAAGCTTTCTTT. Its translation: CASSTRTGLMNTEAFF.

The chain uses TRBV6-1 and TRBJ2-7; 7 nucleotides line up with TRBD1. The trim removed 6 bases at V and 6 bases at J, leaving 11 bases unmatched. Per germline, CDR1 MNHNS and CDR2 SASEGT. CDR3 length: 14 amino acids. The CDR3 region has the DNA TGTGCCAGCAGCACGGACAGGCTTCGCTTCGAGCAGTACTTC. Translated: CASSTDRLRFEQYF.

The CDR3 nucleotides read TGTGCCAGCAGCTTAGATTCTACCGGACTAGCGGACGAGCAGTACTTC. It encodes CASSLDSTGLADEQYF. The chain couples TRBV11-2 to TRBJ2-7, with 10 bases identical to TRBD2. The CDR3 runs 16 residues. Germline assignment: CDR1 SGHAT and CDR2 FQNNGV. Trimming cost V 0 bases and J 5 bases; bases outside gene matches: 7.

This chain joins TRBV7-2 and TRBJ2-7, with 10 bases identical to TRBD1. The V gene end was trimmed by 5 bases and the J gene end by 0 bases; junction bases not matched to a gene: 10. Germline V CDR1 and CDR2: SGHTA, FQGNSA. The CDR3 covers 17 residues. CDR3 loop: CASSRGGQGIHSYEQYF. CDR3 bases: TGTGCCAGCAGCCGGGGGGGACAGGGGATTCACTCCTACGAGCAGTACTTC. The complete variable domain, with remaining parts taken from reference TRBV7-2 and TRBJ2-7, reads GAGVSQSPSNKVTEKGKDVELRCDPISGHTALYWYRQSLGQGLEFLIYFQGNSAPDKSGLPSDRFSAERTGGSVSTLTIQRTQQEDSAVYLCASSRGGQGIHSYEQYFGPGTRLTVT.

V is TRBV4-1 and J is TRBJ1-5, with D unresolved. Germline CDR1 is MGHRA and CDR2 is YSYEKL. The V and J ends lost 0 bases and 2 bases respectively, with 14 bases between them. The CDR3 runs to 17 residues. CDR3 amino acids: CASSQDRAGAGNQPQHF. Here the CDR3 DNA reads TGCGCCAGCAGCCAAGATCGGGCGGGCGCGGGCAATCAGCCCCAGCATTTT.

V gene TRBV7-2 combines with J gene TRBJ1-6; D possibly corresponds to TRBD1 (5 bases). The CDR3 sequence is 15 residues long. Per germline, CDR1 SGHTA and CDR2 FQGNSA. Trimming took 5 bases from V and 7 from J, leaving 15 bases between them. In nucleotides, the CDR3 is TGTGCCAGCAGCACCCCAGGGCCAGGCAATTCACCCCTCCACTTT. This gives the protein CASSTPGPGNSPLHF.